The 8 T cell receptor beta chains presented below share a single source sample, sequenced in a study of cytotoxic CD8 clonotypes in ibrutinib-treated CLL. Here immunoSEQ multiplex PCR was the method, and the copy in TCRdb shows in-frame clones only, minus some. The table shows 250,000 to 350,000 clones, with more than 70% occurring only once. The sequenced sample was PBMCs, obtained at disease progression, from a patient treated with ibrutinib. The receptors derive from a human donor with chronic lymphocytic leukemia.

V usage is TRBV2 and J usage is TRBJ1-2; the D is unclear. V dropped 0 bases and J dropped 5 bases, with 10 bases sitting between them. CDR1 SNHLY and CDR2 FYNNEI come from the germline V gene. The CDR3 is made up of 14 amino acids. CDR3 loop: CASSEAGHTYGYTF. The CDR3 nucleotides are TGTGCCAGCAGTGAAGCGGGTCACACGTATGGCTACACCTTC.

The chain joins TRBV11-2 to TRBJ2-5; the match to TRBD2 covers 7 bases. The V gene's germline CDR1 is SGHAT and CDR2 FQNNGV. Germline trimming cut 5 bases from V and 1 base from J; bases unmatched to any gene: 4. The CDR3 covers 14 residues. In nucleotides, the CDR3 is TGTGCCAGCAGCCCTCTAGCGGTCCAAGAGACCCAGTACTTC. This encodes CASSPLAVQETQYF.

This clone was recorded only once. This chain connects TRBV13 to TRBJ2-3, with 7 nucleotides matching TRBD2. With V trimmed by 4 bases and J by 5 bases, 9 bases remained unmatched. CDR1 is PRHDT and CDR2 is FYEKMQ in the germline V gene (reference sequence). The CDR3 length is 15 residues. The CDR3 sequence: CASSSLGGGEDTQYF. CDR3 in DNA: TGTGCCAGCAGCTCCCTGGGCGGGGGTGAAGATACGCAGTATTTT.

The V gene is TRBV6-1, the J gene TRBJ1-1, with D unclear. CDR3 length: 12 residues. The ends were cut back, 5 bases at V and 11 bases at J, with 15 bases in the middle. CDR1 and CDR2 (germline): MNHNS, SASEGT. The CDR3, as DNA: TGTGCCAGCAGTATTAGGACCCAGGTGGCTTTCTTT. It yields the protein CASSIRTQVAFF.

The chain joins TRBV29-1 to TRBJ2-7; TRBD2 agrees at 10 bases. This CDR3 contains 13 residues. CDR1 and CDR2 from the germline V gene are SQVTM and ANQGSEA. V lost 6 bases and J lost 3; bases outside the gene matches: 5. CDR3 region: CSVQLAGFYEQYF. CDR3 DNA sequence: TGCAGCGTGCAACTAGCGGGGTTCTACGAGCAGTACTTC.

The chain employs TRBV5-5 and TRBJ2-7; D possibly corresponds to TRBD2 (6 bases). Germline-derived CDR1 and CDR2 are SGHKS and YYEKEE (reference sequence). With 7 bases removed from V and 0 bases from J, the gap between germline ends came to 14 bases. The CDR3 runs 14 residues. The CDR3 reads CASLGSGASYEQYF. CDR3 in DNA: TGTGCCAGCTTAGGTAGCGGAGCCTCCTACGAGCAGTACTTC.

This clone was observed once. V is TRBV10-3 and J is TRBJ2-7, with TRBD1 identical over 12 bases. V gave up 7 bases and J gave up 7 bases; unmatched junction bases: 8. The CDR3 consists of 14 residues. CDR1 and CDR2 (germline): ENHRY, SYGVKD. CDR3 region: CAITTGDRGLEQYF. The CDR3 DNA reads TGTGCCATCACCACCGGGGACAGGGGGCTTGAGCAGTACTTC.

The genes are TRBV11-2 and TRBJ2-7; D is ambiguous. This CDR3 is 11 amino acids long. V was trimmed by 0 bases and J by 10 bases, leaving 7 bases between them. Germline V gene data show CDR1 as SGHAT and CDR2 as FQNNGV. CDR3 sequence reads: CASSLEAVQYF. CDR3 coding DNA: TGTGCCAGCAGCTTAGAAGCAGTACAGTACTTC.